This T cell receptor (beta chain) stems from a study of blood T cell repertoires in COVID-19. The method was immunoSEQ multiplex PCR; TCRdb's version includes in-frame clones alone and lacks a portion of them. The sample shows 200,000 to 250,000 clones, about 85% of them seen only once. The sequencing input was peripheral blood. The origin of this receptor is a man between 25 and 39 years old with active or convalescent COVID-19.

Here the CDR3 DNA reads TGTGCCAGCAGCAAAGACAGGGCGATTCCCACAGATACGCAGTATTTT. Protein product: CASSKDRAIPTDTQYF. This chain links TRBV21-1 with TRBJ2-3; TRBD1, the table's D call, lacks a check against the DNA. TRBV21-1 is shown as a pseudogene. This CDR3 contains 16 residues.